The 18 T cell receptor beta chains below come from one sample, sequenced in a study of shared clonotypes between healthy human individuals. Using immunoSEQ multiplex PCR, the repertoire was profiled, and TCRdb retains in-frame clones only, with some absent. The sample consists of roughly 2.2 million clones, approximately 95% of them appearing once. Sequences were obtained from naive CD4+ T cells from PBMCs. The subset denotes: CD45RA+ positively selected. The receptors derive from a young man in good health. Some clones in this sample may be carry-over from other donors' samples.

V usage is TRBV28 and J usage is TRBJ2-4; 10 bases agree with TRBD1. The J segment lost 6 bases and the V segment lost 5 bases, leaving 4 bases of the junction unmatched. This CDR3 contains 14 residues. Germline lookup yields CDR1 MDHEN and CDR2 SYDVKM. In DNA, the CDR3 is TGTGCCAGCAGTAGGACAGGGGGGGGAAACATTCAGTACTTC. Translating it yields CASSRTGGGNIQYF.

The chain has TRBV4-1 and TRBJ2-7; D not certain. The CDR3 spans 14 residues. Germline V gives CDR1 MGHRA, CDR2 YSYEKL. V shed 4 bases and J shed 1 base, with 11 bases lying between them. CDR3 region: CASSPGSFSYEQYF. The DNA for the CDR3 is TGCGCCAGCAGCCCCGGGTCCTTTTCCTACGAGCAGTACTTC.

CDR3 amino acids: CASSFQGLNTEAFF. The CDR3 DNA sequence: TGTGCCAGCAGTTTCCAGGGGCTGAACACTGAAGCTTTCTTT. The chain carries TRBV27 and TRBJ1-1; perhaps TRBD1 as D (6 bases). This CDR3 spans 14 amino acids. Germline assignment: CDR1 MNHEY and CDR2 SMNVEV (reference sequence). Trimming removed 3 bases from V and 0 bases from J, with 8 bases in between.

This clone was counted once. The J gene is TRBJ2-5, the V gene TRBV11-2; D is undetermined. Between the trimmed V and J ends, which lost 2 bases and 8 bases, there was a span of 15 bases. The CDR3 is 14 residues long. Germline V lookup: CDR1 SGHAT, CDR2 FQNNGV. The CDR3 reads CASSLSAIGNTQYF. For the CDR3, the DNA is TGTGCCAGCAGCTTATCGGCTATCGGTAACACCCAGTACTTC.

This chain's CDR3 is CASTTGRDTEAFF. In DNA form, the CDR3 reads TGCGCCAGCACAACAGGGAGGGATACTGAAGCTTTCTTT. V gene TRBV5-1 combines with J gene TRBJ1-1; D is possibly TRBD1 (6 bases). Germline-derived CDR1 and CDR2 are SGHRS and YFSETQ. The CDR3 totals 13 residues. The V and J ends lost 6 bases and 5 bases respectively, with 14 bases between them. Supplemented by reference TRBV5-1 and TRBJ1-1, the full variable domain reads KAGVTQTPRYLIKTRGQQVTLSCSPISGHRSVSWYQQTPGQGLQFLFEYFSETQRNKGNFPGRFSGRQFSNSRSEMNVSTLELGDSALYLCASTTGRDTEAFFGQGTRLTVV.

This clone was picked up one time. The gene calls are TRBV5-4 and TRBJ2-3; D not resolved. The CDR3 runs to 14 residues. Trimming left V 0 bases short and J 2 bases short, with 7 bases between. CDR1 is SGHNT and CDR2 is YYREEE in the germline V gene (reference sequence). DNA for the CDR3: TGTGCCAGCAGCTTGGATCCTTACACAGATACGCAGTATTTT. The encoded protein is CASSLDPYTDTQYF.

The rearrangement links TRBV14 to TRBJ2-1, with 9 bases fitting TRBD2. Looked up from germline, CDR1 is SGHDN and CDR2 is FVKESK. The length of the CDR3 is 19 residues. J gave up 0 bases and V 2 bases, and 11 bases lay outside the gene matches. CDR3 region: CASSQPVMGSGSSYNEQFF. The CDR3 region has the DNA TGTGCCAGCAGCCAACCCGTTATGGGTAGCGGGAGCTCCTACAATGAGCAGTTCTTC.

V is TRBV27 and J is TRBJ2-7; TRBD2 matches at 14 bases. Germline V lookup: CDR1 MNHEY, CDR2 SMNVEV (reference sequence). V was clipped by 6 bases and J by 1 base; unmatched bases: 2. The CDR3 consists of 15 residues. This CDR3 reads CASSRLAGGSYEQYF. DNA for the CDR3: TGTGCCAGCAGCCGACTAGCGGGAGGGTCCTACGAGCAGTACTTC.

The genes are TRBV18 and TRBJ1-2; weak D call: TRBD1 (5 bases). The CDR3 runs to 16 residues. Germline-derived CDR1 and CDR2 are KGHSH and LQKENI. V was trimmed by 2 bases and J by 5 bases, leaving 18 bases between them. The CDR3 spells CASSPLGRESRYGYTF. The CDR3 DNA sequence: TGTGCCAGCTCACCATTGGGACGCGAATCGCGTTATGGCTACACCTTC. Combining the CDR3 with reference TRBV18 and TRBJ1-2 gives the whole variable domain NAGVMQNPRHLVRRRGQEARLRCSPMKGHSHVYWYRQLPEEGLKFMVYLQKENIIDESGMPKERFSAEFPKEGPSILRIQQVVRGDSAAYFCASSPLGRESRYGYTFGSGTRLTVV.

This chain uses TRBV7-2 with TRBJ1-1; D gene unclear. CDR3 length: 14 residues. V gave up 2 bases and J gave up 8 bases, with 15 bases separating them. CDR1 and CDR2 from the germline V gene are SGHTA and FQGNSA. The DNA of the CDR3 is TGTGCCAGCAGCTTAAGTAGCGGGCGGCCAGAAGCTTTCTTT. Translation gives CASSLSSGRPEAFF.

In its sample, this clone was seen a few times. Distinct nucleotide sequences in the sample also encode this CDR3. The rearrangement joins TRBV6-6 to TRBJ1-5, with D tentatively TRBD1 (5 bases). Trimming pared 2 bases from V and 2 bases from J, leaving 7 bases between. Germline CDR1 reads MNHNY; CDR2 reads SVGAGI (reference sequence). CDR3 length equals 14 residues. The CDR3 loop reads CASSYGAGNQPQHF. The CDR3 region has the DNA TGTGCCAGCAGTTACGGGGCGGGCAATCAGCCCCAGCATTTT.

A word on this clone: Compared with germline, one end of the junction differs, possibly owing to a read error. The chain combines TRBV7-2 with TRBJ1-2; possibly TRBD1 for D (5 bases). The germline CDR1 and CDR2 sequences are SGHTA and FQGNSA. This CDR3 contains 15 residues. CDR3 DNA: TGTGCCAGCAGATTAGCCGGGGCGCAGTCCTATGGCTACACCTTC. Encoded protein: CASRLAGAQSYGYTF.

V gene TRBV6-6 combines with J gene TRBJ1-5, with 7 bases identical to TRBD1. Germline values: CDR1 MNHNY, CDR2 SVGAGI (reference sequence). The ends lost 6 bases at V and 1 base at J; junction bases unmatched: 3. The CDR3 totals 14 residues. The CDR3 DNA reads as TGTGCCAGCAGAGGGGGACAGAGCAATCAGCCCCAGCATTTT. This gives the protein CASRGGQSNQPQHF.

The chain recombines TRBV6-1 with TRBJ2-7; D is possibly TRBD2 (5 bases). CDR3 length: 13 residues. V was shortened by 4 bases and J by 2 bases, with 9 bases between the two germline ends. Germline V gene lookup returns CDR1 MNHNS and CDR2 SASEGT. The CDR3: CASSVRVTYEQYF. The CDR3 DNA is TGTGCCAGCAGTGTGAGGGTTACCTACGAGCAGTACTTC.

V is TRBV29-1 and J is TRBJ2-1; a weak D match, TRBD2 (5 bases). With 1 base removed from V and 1 base from J, the gap between germline ends came to 8 bases. Germline CDR1 is SQVTM and CDR2 is ANQGSEA. The CDR3 has 14 residues. CDR3: CSVEATGSYNEQFF. The DNA for the CDR3 is TGCAGCGTTGAAGCGACGGGATCCTACAATGAGCAGTTCTTC.

This chain's CDR3 is CASSLVSGAAEAFF. The CDR3 bases are TGTGCCAGCAGCTTAGTATCGGGGGCAGCTGAAGCTTTCTTT. The V call is TRBV11-2, the J call TRBJ1-1; D possibly corresponds to TRBD1 (6 bases). V lost 1 base and J 6 bases, leaving 12 bases between the germline ends. Germline-derived CDR1 and CDR2 are SGHAT and FQNNGV. This CDR3 is 14 amino acids long.

V gene TRBV27 combines with J gene TRBJ2-7; the D gene is possibly TRBD2 (6 bases). The CDR3 length is 16 residues. Per germline, CDR1 MNHEY and CDR2 SMNVEV (reference sequence). Trimming removed 6 bases from V and 3 bases from J, with 21 bases in between. CDR3 amino acids: CASSPRGFDSGYEQYF. CDR3 DNA: TGTGCCAGCAGCCCGCGGGGATTTGACAGCGGCTACGAGCAGTACTTC.

The rearrangement uses TRBV6-4 and TRBJ2-1, with D unresolved. CDR1 is MRHNA and CDR2 is SNTAGT in the germline V gene. The CDR3 is made up of 15 amino acids. V lost 8 bases to trimming and J lost 4 bases, with 18 bases between them. The CDR3 region is CASSRKPGEYNEQFF. DNA of the CDR3: TGTGCCAGCTCCCGGAAGCCCGGAGAGTACAATGAGCAGTTCTTC.